These 30 T cell receptor beta chains came from one sample sequenced in a study of STAT3 mutations in large granular lymphocyte leukemia. Broader study findings: At least one immunodominant TCR beta clonotype appeared in every T-cell large granular lymphocyte leukemia patient.

Their antigen targets remain unknown. Assay: immunoSEQ multiplex PCR; the TCRdb copy retains only in-frame clones and omits some. Among fewer than 10,000 clones listed, about 88% were seen once. The sequenced sample was peripheral blood mononuclear cells. The origin of the receptors is a man at least 80 years old with T-cell large granular lymphocyte leukemia. Some clones in this sample may be carry-over from other donors' samples.

The chain's CDR3 is CASSSGQGATFDTQYF. The CDR3 DNA sequence: TGCGCCAGCAGCTCGGGACAGGGGGCCACCTTCGATACGCAGTATTTT. The J gene is TRBJ2-3, the V gene TRBV5-1; TRBD1 aligns across 12 bases. The junction had 8 bases not matched to a gene; V was cut back by 3 bases and J by 6 bases. In germline, CDR1 is SGHRS, CDR2 YFSETQ. CDR3 length: 16 residues.

V is TRBV7-9 and J is TRBJ1-1; D may be TRBD1 (5 bases). The CDR3 runs 11 residues. Deletions cut 7 bases from V and 6 bases from J, with 9 bases between. Germline CDR1 and CDR2: SEHNR and FQNEAQ (reference sequence). CDR3 residues: CASTTGPEAFF. CDR3 DNA: TGTGCCAGCACCACGGGACCTGAAGCTTTCTTT.

This sequence joins TRBV5-4 and TRBJ1-1; TRBD1 matches 9 bases. In germline, CDR1 is SGHNT, CDR2 YYREEE (reference sequence). The CDR3 runs to 17 residues. V lost 2 bases, J lost 0 bases, and 8 bases stayed unmatched. CDR3 region: CASSLDLGTGMNTEAFF. CDR3 DNA sequence: TGTGCCAGCAGCTTAGATTTAGGGACAGGGATGAACACTGAAGCTTTCTTT.

The gene calls are TRBV14 and TRBJ2-7; TRBD1 agrees at 7 bases. Germline V lookup: CDR1 SGHDN, CDR2 FVKESK. This CDR3 spans 15 amino acids. V was clipped by 3 bases and J by 6 bases; unmatched bases: 11. The CDR3 loop reads CASSQTTGERSEQYF. The CDR3 DNA follows: TGTGCCAGCAGCCAGACTACAGGGGAACGAAGCGAGCAGTACTTC.

The chain joins TRBV5-4 to TRBJ1-1; 7 bases map to TRBD1. V lost 4 bases to trimming and J lost 0 bases; unmatched junction nucleotides: 3. From germline, CDR1 is SGHNT and CDR2 YYREEE (reference sequence). This CDR3 comprises 14 residues. CDR3 coding DNA: TGTGCCAGCAGCGGGGGACAGATGAACACTGAAGCTTTCTTT. Translated, it gives CASSGGQMNTEAFF.

The chain is built from TRBV10-3 and TRBJ2-3, with 7 bases that match TRBD2. V was pared by 4 bases and J by 4 bases, with 5 bases of the junction left unmatched. From germline, CDR1 is ENHRY and CDR2 SYGVKD. The CDR3 loop spans 14 amino acids. The DNA of the CDR3 is TGTGCCATCAGTGGACTGGGGGGGGCAGATACGCAGTATTTT. Protein: CAISGLGGADTQYF.

The rearrangement links TRBV29-1 to TRBJ1-6; the D is unclear. Germline V gene data show CDR1 as SQVTM and CDR2 as ANQGSEA. V was clipped by 6 bases and J by 8 bases, with 17 bases between them. The CDR3 runs to 14 residues. The CDR3 region has the DNA TGCAGCGTGAGGACCCCCGGTAGAGATTCACCCCTCCACTTT. This codes for CSVRTPGRDSPLHF.

The gene calls are TRBV6-5 and TRBJ2-4, with no clear D. V lost 0 bases to trimming and J lost 5 bases, with 14 bases between them. The CDR3 loop spans 16 amino acids. The germline gives CDR1 MNHEY, CDR2 SVGAGI. The CDR3 nucleotides are TGTGCCAGCAGTTACTCGACGGAGCCGTACCAAAACATTCAGTACTTC. It codes for CASSYSTEPYQNIQYF.

The J gene is TRBJ2-5, the V gene TRBV11-2; 10 bases fit TRBD1. The germline V gene has CDR1 SGHAT and CDR2 FQNNGV. With 2 bases clipped from V and 4 bases from J, the junction kept 10 bases outside the gene matches. This CDR3 contains 17 residues. In nucleotides, the CDR3 is TGTGCCAGCAGCTTACGCCCCGGGACAGGGGTCGGAGAGACCCAGTACTTC. Translating it yields CASSLRPGTGVGETQYF.

V usage is TRBV5-4 and J usage is TRBJ2-1, with 7 bases that match TRBD1. Trimming cost V 2 bases and J 2 bases; bases outside gene matches: 4. The CDR3 has 15 amino acids. Germline CDR1 is SGHNT and CDR2 is YYREEE (reference sequence). CDR3 in DNA: TGTGCCAGCAGCTTTCGACAGGGCCCCTACAATGAGCAGTTCTTC. The encoded protein is CASSFRQGPYNEQFF.

The chain couples TRBV30 to TRBJ1-4, with D perhaps matching TRBD1 (6 bases). The germline V gene has CDR1 GTSNPN and CDR2 SVGIG (reference sequence). V was shortened by 4 bases and J by 7 bases, with 19 bases between the two germline ends. This CDR3 is 15 amino acids long. The CDR3, as DNA: TGTGCCTGGACTCTCCGGGACGGGGGCACTGAAAAACTGTTTTTT. Its protein product is CAWTLRDGGTEKLFF.

The gene calls are TRBV30 and TRBJ2-1; D ambiguous. Germline assignment: CDR1 GTSNPN and CDR2 SVGIG (reference sequence). Between the trimmed V and J ends, which lost 5 bases and 14 bases, there was a span of 19 bases. This CDR3 region has 12 residues. The CDR3 sequence: CAWSPVGRLEFF. For the CDR3, the DNA is TGTGCCTGGTCGCCTGTTGGCCGCCTAGAGTTCTTC. Full variable domain (missing parts from reference TRBV30 and TRBJ2-1): SQTIHQWPATLVQPVGSPLSLECTVEGTSNPNLYWYRQAAGRGLQLLFYSVGIGQISSEVPQNLSASRPQDRQFILSSKKLLLSDSGFYLCAWSPVGRLEFFGPGTRLTVL.

This chain connects TRBV4-3 to TRBJ1-6; TRBD1 might be the D (5 bases). This CDR3 is built from 15 residues. Germline V CDR1 and CDR2: LGHNA, YSLEER. Between the trimmed V and J ends, which lost 2 bases and 4 bases, there was a span of 9 bases. The DNA of the CDR3 is TGCGCCAGCAGCCAACAGGGAGATTATAATTCACCCCTCCACTTT. This gives the protein CASSQQGDYNSPLHF.

This clone was found once. The J gene is TRBJ1-6, the V gene TRBV5-1; possibly TRBD1 for D (6 bases). Per the germline V gene, CDR1 is SGHRS and CDR2 is YFSETQ. Trimming pared 5 bases from V and 4 bases from J, leaving 13 bases between. CDR3 size: 15 residues. CDR3 protein: CASSQQGLYNSPLHF. CDR3 DNA: TGCGCCAGCAGTCAGCAGGGGCTGTATAATTCACCCCTCCACTTT.

By sample fraction, this clone is medium-sized. The chain uses TRBV13 and TRBJ1-2; 8 bases match TRBD1. Germline CDR1 PRHDT, CDR2 FYEKMQ (reference sequence). The J segment lost 6 bases and the V segment lost 5 bases, leaving 11 bases of the junction unmatched. This CDR3 spans 15 amino acids. CDR3 protein: CASSPNAQGVDGYTF. The CDR3, as DNA: TGTGCCAGCAGCCCCAACGCACAGGGGGTAGATGGCTACACCTTC.

This clone is a singleton in its sample. This sequence joins TRBV30 and TRBJ2-5; a weak D match, TRBD1 (5 bases). Germline CDR1 GTSNPN, CDR2 SVGIG (reference sequence). The CDR3 loop spans 14 amino acids. Trimming shortened V by 0 bases and J by 5 bases, and 13 bases separated the two germline ends. This CDR3 is CAWSVFERQETQYF. The CDR3 DNA reads as TGTGCCTGGAGTGTATTCGAACGACAGGAGACCCAGTACTTC. The full variable domain, in which reference TRBV30 and TRBJ2-5 provide the parts outside the CDR3, is SQTIHQWPATLVQPVGSPLSLECTVEGTSNPNLYWYRQAAGRGLQLLFYSVGIGQISSEVPQNLSASRPQDRQFILSSKKLLLSDSGFYLCAWSVFERQETQYFGPGTRLLVL.

V usage is TRBV7-8 and J usage is TRBJ2-4; no firm D call. CDR3 length: 16 amino acids. From germline, CDR1 is SGHVS and CDR2 FQNEAQ. The V end was cut by 5 bases, the J end by 3 bases, with 17 bases between. The CDR3 sequence: CASSPRLLDDKNIQYF. DNA for the CDR3: TGTGCCAGCAGCCCCCGACTCCTCGATGACAAAAACATTCAGTACTTC.

In the case of this clone: At one of its ends the junction is not consistent with the germline gene, which may arise from a read error. This CDR3 is CASNQQGFWETQYF. The CDR3 coding sequence is TGTGCCAGCAACCAACAGGGTTTCTGGGAGACCCAGTACTTC. The chain recombines TRBV14 with TRBJ2-5, with D possibly matching TRBD1 (6 bases). Germline-derived CDR1 and CDR2 are SGHDN and FVKESK. The CDR3 length is 14 residues.

The chain links TRBV27 to TRBJ2-5, with 7 bases lining up with TRBD1. There are 17 residues in the CDR3. Trimming cost V 6 bases and J 5 bases; bases outside gene matches: 18. Germline V gene lookup returns CDR1 MNHEY and CDR2 SMNVEV (reference sequence). As DNA, the CDR3 is TGTGCCAGCAGCCGGAATAGGGGGCGCCGTGGAATTGAGACCCAGTACTTC. It yields the protein CASSRNRGRRGIETQYF.

The chain combines TRBV7-8 with TRBJ2-7; D remains unclear. There are 14 residues in the CDR3. Germline-derived CDR1 and CDR2 are SGHVS and FQNEAQ. V lost 5 bases to trimming and J lost 0 bases, with 11 bases between them. The CDR3 is CASSKTVSSYEQYF. In nucleotides, the CDR3 is TGTGCCAGCAGCAAAACAGTGAGCTCCTACGAGCAGTACTTC.

V usage is TRBV19 and J usage is TRBJ2-5; maybe TRBD1 (5 bases). The germline V gene encodes CDR1 LNHDA and CDR2 SQIVND (reference sequence). There are 11 residues in the CDR3. The CDR3 DNA sequence: TGTGGCTCCAGGGCTGGAGAGACCCAGTACTTC. Its protein is CGSRAGETQYF.

This clone has a single count. This sequence joins TRBV29-1 and TRBJ2-2, with 9 bases that match TRBD2. CDR3 length equals 13 residues. Trimming took 4 bases from V and 4 from J; bases not matched to a gene: 1. The germline gives CDR1 SQVTM, CDR2 ANQGSEA. The chain's CDR3 is CSVGRGGTGELFF. CDR3 bases: TGCAGCGTTGGGCGGGGGGGCACCGGGGAGCTGTTTTTT.

The genes are TRBV29-1 and TRBJ2-5, with D perhaps matching TRBD1 or TRBD2 (6 bases each). The CDR3 totals 12 residues. The V gene's germline CDR1 is SQVTM and CDR2 ANQGSEA. Trimming took off 7 bases at V and 4 bases at J, with 13 bases between the two ends. The CDR3 region has the DNA TGCAGCGAAAGGGGGGATTCAGAGACCCAGTACTTC. Its translation: CSERGDSETQYF.

This clone has a single count. This rearrangement joins TRBV6-1 to TRBJ1-2; D ambiguous. CDR3 length: 12 residues. Trimming took off 7 bases at V and 7 bases at J, with 13 bases between the two ends. Germline V gene data show CDR1 as MNHNS and CDR2 as SASEGT. The CDR3 coding sequence is TGTGCCAGCAACATTGGACCCCCTGGCTACACCTTC. The encoded protein is CASNIGPPGYTF.

This clone was recorded once. The V gene is TRBV2, the J gene TRBJ1-1, with 7 nucleotides matching TRBD1. CDR1 is SNHLY and CDR2 is FYNNEI in the germline V gene. The trim removed 6 bases at V and 5 bases at J, leaving 18 bases unmatched. This CDR3 contains 17 residues. CDR3 DNA sequence: TGTGCCAGCAGGTCGGGACAGCCCAATCTGAGGGAGACTGAAGCTTTCTTT. Protein sequence: CASRSGQPNLRETEAFF.

The chain links TRBV5-6 to TRBJ1-4; possibly TRBD1 for D (5 bases). The ends were cut back, 4 bases at V and 7 bases at J, with 17 bases in the middle. From germline, CDR1 is SGHDT and CDR2 YYEEEE. This CDR3 comprises 15 residues. CDR3 amino acids: CASSPGGQGGEKLFF. Here the CDR3 DNA reads TGTGCCAGCAGCCCGGGCGGGCAGGGTGGTGAAAAACTGTTTTTT.

The V gene is TRBV18, the J gene TRBJ2-3; D is unclear. CDR3 length: 14 amino acids. V dropped 6 bases and J dropped 1 base, with 11 bases sitting between them. CDR1 and CDR2 (germline): KGHSH, LQKENI. For the CDR3, the DNA is TGTGCCAGCTCGACGATGGCTGGCACAGATACGCAGTATTTT. Translated: CASSTMAGTDTQYF.

This rearrangement joins TRBV6-5 to TRBJ2-7; no firm D call. Germline loops: CDR1 MNHEY, CDR2 SVGAGI. The CDR3 loop spans 15 amino acids. V lost 3 bases and J 0 bases, leaving 12 bases between the germline ends. The CDR3 reads CASSYERTYSYEQYF. The DNA of the CDR3 is TGTGCCAGCAGTTATGAAAGGACGTACTCCTACGAGCAGTACTTC.

The table lists this clone with a count of one. The V call is TRBV7-8, the J call TRBJ2-7; D not resolved. The CDR3 has 15 residues. Germline loops: CDR1 SGHVS, CDR2 FQNEAQ. The ends were cut back, 5 bases at V and 0 bases at J, with 14 bases in the middle. The CDR3 DNA reads TGTGCCAGCAGCATAAGCACACACCCCTCCTACGAGCAGTACTTC. Protein product: CASSISTHPSYEQYF.

This clone was seen just once. This chain links TRBV15 with TRBJ2-2; TRBD1 matches at 8 bases. The CDR3 spans 15 residues. V lost 1 base to trimming and J lost 5 bases; unmatched junction nucleotides: 3. CDR1 is LNHNV and CDR2 is YYDKDF in the germline V gene (reference sequence). The CDR3 protein is CATSRGRQGTGELFF. The CDR3 region has the DNA TGTGCCACCAGCAGAGGGAGACAGGGGACCGGGGAGCTGTTTTTT.